These T cell receptor beta chains were read from a single sample in a study of breast tumors, draining lymph nodes, adjacent tissues. TCRdb recomputed calls from the multiplex PCR reads with MiXCR, one row per CDR3 protein. The data contain about 200,000 distinct CDR3 sequences, about 32% of them singletons. The source material was axillary lymph node tissue. Receptors originate from a female donor with breast cancer. Some clones in this sample may be carry-over from other donors' samples. Each CDR3 is given with its conserved first and last residue. The D gene is left open where the match is weak. Clone sizes are given selectively: once, few, many, or a class where the clone is expanded.

D: -
V: TRBV11-2
J: TRBJ1-2
size: many
DNA: TGTGCCAGCAGCTTAGAGACAGCCGGTGGCTACACCTTC
CDR3: CASSLETAGGYTF

D: -
V: TRBV7-2
J: TRBJ1-6
size: -
DNA: TGTGCCAGCAGCCCTAGAGATTGGGGGGGGGGAAATAATTCACCCCTCCACTTT
CDR3: CASSPRDWGGGNNSPLHF

D: TRBD1
V: TRBV28
J: TRBJ1-4
size: -
DNA: TGTGCCAGCAGGGCAGGGGGCACGCGCGAAAAACTGTTTTTT
CDR3: CASRAGGTREKLFF

D: -
V: TRBV20-1
J: TRBJ2-3
size: many
DNA: TGCAGTGCTAGAGATCAGGGGCAGAGAGCAGATACGCAGTATTTT
CDR3: CSARDQGQRADTQYF

D: -
V: TRBV6-1
J: TRBJ1-3
size: many
DNA: TGTGCCAGCAGTGAGCACCCCCTCCAGCGAAACACCATATATTTT
CDR3: CASSEHPLQRNTIYF

D: TRBD2
V: TRBV19
J: TRBJ2-1
size: many
DNA: TGTGCCAGTAGTAAAGGATTAGCGGGAACGAATGAGCAGTTCTTC
CDR3: CASSKGLAGTNEQFF

D: -
V: TRBV6-1
J: TRBJ1-4
size: many
DNA: TGTGCCAGCAGTGGTTCGCTGGGAGGCGAAAAACTGTTTTTT
CDR3: CASSGSLGGEKLFF

D: -
V: TRBV7-2
J: TRBJ2-3
size: -
DNA: TGTGCCAGCAGCTTAGTCAAGGCAGATACGCAGTATTTT
CDR3: CASSLVKADTQYF

D: -
V: TRBV5-1
J: TRBJ2-3
size: many
DNA: TGCGCCAGCAGCTTCGGTCAGATCACAGATACGCAGTATTTT
CDR3: CASSFGQITDTQYF

D: TRBD1
V: TRBV11-2
J: TRBJ1-3
size: -
DNA: TGTGCCAGCAGCGACTCCGGGACAGGGGCGAGGGACTATGGCTACACCATATATTTT
CDR3: CASSDSGTGARDYGYTIYF

D: -
V: TRBV7-2
J: TRBJ1-4
size: many
DNA: TGTGCCAGCAGCTTAGGACAGACTTGGGAAAAACTGTTTTTT
CDR3: CASSLGQTWEKLFF